This passage covers 32 T cell receptor beta chains from one sample sequenced in a study of shared T cell receptors in the human thymus. Profiling relied on immunoSEQ multiplex PCR, and the TCRdb table lists in-frame clones only, not all of them. The data contain 500,000 to 850,000 clones, around 87% of them singletons. A further study also used this sample, focusing on human thymus T cells.

Sequencing input: thymocytes. The receptors stem from a boy less than two years old with a congenital heart defect.

This chain links TRBV4-3 with TRBJ2-2; TRBD2 matches 8 bases. V dropped 2 bases and J dropped 1; count of bases not matched to a gene: 9. CDR1 and CDR2 from the germline V gene are LGHNA and YSLEER. This CDR3 is built from 18 residues. CDR3: CASSQPLSGSENTGELFF. CDR3 DNA sequence: TGCGCCAGCAGCCAACCCCTAAGCGGGAGCGAGAACACCGGGGAGCTGTTTTTT.

This chain joins TRBV6-5 and TRBJ1-4; TRBD1 is a possible D gene (6 bases). The CDR3 spans 13 residues. Trimming stripped 8 bases from V and 6 bases from J, with 13 bases between. The germline V gene encodes CDR1 MNHEY and CDR2 SVGAGI. CDR3 in DNA: TGTGCCAGCCGCCAGGGGAGTGATGAAAAACTGTTTTTT. This gives the protein CASRQGSDEKLFF.

The rearrangement uses TRBV20-1 and TRBJ2-3, with TRBD2 as a possible D gene (5 bases). The V end was cut by 6 bases, the J end by 6 bases, with 10 bases between. From germline, CDR1 is DFQATT and CDR2 SNEGSKA (reference sequence). CDR3 length: 11 residues. The DNA of the CDR3 is TGCAGTGCCCGGAGGACGGATACGCAGTATTTT. Its protein is CSARRTDTQYF.

The genes are TRBV18 and TRBJ1-1; 9 bases agree with TRBD1. V was clipped by 0 bases and J by 5 bases; unmatched bases: 13. Germline CDR1 is KGHSH and CDR2 is LQKENI. This CDR3 is built from 18 residues. The CDR3 nucleotides read TGTGCCAGCTCACCACCCGACAGGGGGGGAATCTTTGGGACTGAAGCTTTCTTT. It encodes CASSPPDRGGIFGTEAFF.

The rearrangement links TRBV28 to TRBJ2-3; D not certain. The CDR3 totals 16 residues. Germline-derived CDR1 and CDR2 are MDHEN and SYDVKM. V was cut by 3 bases and J by 2 bases, with 15 bases left in between. CDR3 residues: CASSLGCPLLTDTQYF. CDR3 nucleotides: TGTGCCAGCAGTTTGGGCTGCCCTCTGCTCACAGATACGCAGTATTTT.

This clone was recorded a few times. The CDR3: CASSLARQGRMNTEAFF. The CDR3 region has the DNA TGCGCCAGCAGCTTGGCCCGACAGGGACGGATGAACACTGAAGCTTTCTTT. V is TRBV5-1 and J is TRBJ1-1, with TRBD1 identical over 7 bases. J lost 0 bases, V lost 0 bases, and 8 bases had no gene match. The CDR3 runs 17 residues. From germline, CDR1 is SGHRS and CDR2 YFSETQ.

This clone has a single count. This chain connects TRBV7-2 to TRBJ2-1; D ambiguous. V was cut by 4 bases and J by 7 bases, with 20 bases left in between. Germline V gives CDR1 SGHTA, CDR2 FQGNSA. The CDR3 contains 16 residues. The CDR3 loop is CASSSARLPKQNEQFF. For the CDR3, the DNA is TGTGCCAGCAGCTCGGCGAGGCTACCTAAGCAGAATGAGCAGTTCTTC.

The chain uses TRBV19 and TRBJ1-1; 7 nucleotides align to TRBD1. Germline values: CDR1 LNHDA, CDR2 SQIVND (reference sequence). The CDR3 loop spans 16 amino acids. J lost 5 bases, V lost 4 bases, and 13 bases had no gene match. The CDR3 region is CASSTEQGSDRTEAFF. The CDR3 DNA reads as TGTGCCAGTAGTACAGAACAGGGGAGCGATAGGACTGAAGCTTTCTTT.

This chain connects TRBV4-3 to TRBJ1-2, with 7 bases matching TRBD1. After removal of 5 bases from V and 0 bases from J, the junction contained 6 bases not matched to a gene. The germline CDR1 and CDR2 sequences are LGHNA and YSLEER. The CDR3 has 15 residues. CDR3 region: CASSRGTDSNYGYTF. CDR3 nucleotides: TGCGCCAGCAGCAGAGGGACAGACTCTAACTATGGCTACACCTTC.

J is TRBJ2-7 and V is TRBV7-9; 7 nucleotides align to TRBD1. V lost 2 bases, J lost 4 bases, and 17 bases stayed unmatched. This CDR3 region has 18 residues. Looked up from germline, CDR1 is SEHNR and CDR2 is FQNEAQ (reference sequence). The CDR3 sequence is CASSLLVPGTAGKYEQYF. The CDR3 DNA sequence: TGTGCCAGCAGCTTACTCGTCCCCGGGACAGCTGGAAAGTACGAGCAGTACTTC.

This sequence joins TRBV2 and TRBJ2-1, with 10 bases aligning to TRBD2. The V gene's germline CDR1 is SNHLY and CDR2 FYNNEI. The trim removed 2 bases at V and 0 bases at J, leaving 4 bases unmatched. This CDR3 comprises 17 residues. The CDR3 sequence is CASSERSSGSSYNEQFF. CDR3 DNA sequence: TGTGCCAGCAGTGAACGGTCTAGCGGGAGCTCCTACAATGAGCAGTTCTTC.

The chain carries TRBV6-1 and TRBJ2-1, with 12 bases matching TRBD2. V dropped 6 bases and J dropped 8; count of bases not matched to a gene: 5. The CDR3 loop spans 14 amino acids. Germline V CDR1 and CDR2: MNHNS, SASEGT. For the CDR3, the DNA is TGTGCCAGCAGCCCTAGCGGGAGGGCCTATGAGCAGTTCTTC. This gives the protein CASSPSGRAYEQFF.

On this clone: Other DNA sequences of this sample code for an identical CDR3. The V gene is TRBV7-2, the J gene TRBJ1-2, with D perhaps TRBD1 (5 bases). Germline CDR1 SGHTA, CDR2 FQGNSA. V lost 1 base and J 8 bases, leaving 11 bases between the germline ends. The CDR3 sequence is 13 residues long. CDR3 residues: CASSLEGGDGYTF. The DNA for the CDR3 is TGTGCCAGCAGCTTAGAAGGCGGGGACGGCTACACCTTC.

The rearrangement joins TRBV27 to TRBJ1-6; a possible D gene is TRBD1 (5 bases). Trimming took 0 bases from V and 7 from J, leaving 13 bases between them. Germline CDR1 reads MNHEY; CDR2 reads SMNVEV (reference sequence). The CDR3 has 16 amino acids. The CDR3 DNA follows: TGTGCCAGCAGTTTATCGGTCGGCCGGACAAATTCACCCCTCCACTTT. Protein sequence: CASSLSVGRTNSPLHF.

The chain employs TRBV2 and TRBJ2-7; 11 bases agree with TRBD2. CDR1 and CDR2 (germline): SNHLY, FYNNEI. V was clipped by 1 base and J by 4 bases; unmatched bases: 9. The CDR3 contains 17 residues. DNA for the CDR3: TGTGCCAGCAGTGAAGGAACTAGCGGGAGCACCCCGTACGAGCAGTACTTC. Translating gives CASSEGTSGSTPYEQYF.

This chain joins TRBV5-1 and TRBJ2-3, with 10 bases identical to TRBD2. Trimming at V came to 0 bases and at J to 6 bases, leaving 10 bases not matched to a gene. Germline-derived CDR1 and CDR2 are SGHRS and YFSETQ. The CDR3 extends over 17 amino acids. CDR3 sequence (DNA): TGCGCCAGCAGCTTGGGATTTAGCGGGGGGCCCCCGGATACGCAGTATTTT. This sequence encodes CASSLGFSGGPPDTQYF.

The V gene is TRBV6-6, the J gene TRBJ1-1; D is possibly TRBD1 (5 bases). CDR3 size: 12 residues. Germline assignment: CDR1 MNHNY and CDR2 SVGAGI (reference sequence). Between the trimmed V and J ends, which lost 4 bases and 5 bases, there was a span of 8 bases. The CDR3 coding sequence is TGTGCCAGCAGTTGGGGGGGAACTGAAGCTTTCTTT. Translation gives CASSWGGTEAFF.

J is TRBJ2-2 and V is TRBV28; 9 nucleotides match TRBD1. The CDR3 has 16 amino acids. V was clipped by 5 bases and J by 7 bases; unmatched bases: 11. Germline-derived CDR1 and CDR2 are MDHEN and SYDVKM. CDR3 amino acids: CASSLGTGTSLGELFF. The CDR3 nucleotides are TGTGCCAGCAGTCTAGGGACAGGGACTTCCCTCGGGGAGCTGTTTTTT.

CDR3 DNA: TGTGCCAGCAGCTTAGGTTCAGGGGAACCGTTCTTC. Amino acids: CASSLGSGEPFF. The V and J genes are TRBV11-3 and TRBJ2-1, with D tentatively TRBD1 (6 bases). Germline V gives CDR1 SGHNT, CDR2 YENEEA. Trimming took off 1 base at V and 15 bases at J, with 13 bases between the two ends. The CDR3 loop spans 12 amino acids. Variable domain in full (rest from reference TRBV11-3 and TRBJ2-1): EAGVVQSPRYKIIEKKQPVAFWCNPISGHNTLYWYLQNLGQGPELLIRYENEEAVDDSQLPKDRFSAERLKGVDSTLKIQPAELGDSAVYLCASSLGSGEPFFGPGTRLTVL.

This chain connects TRBV11-2 to TRBJ1-2; D is ambiguous. V was trimmed by 5 bases and J by 4 bases, leaving 8 bases between them. The CDR3 is 12 amino acids. The V gene's germline CDR1 is SGHAT and CDR2 FQNNGV. The CDR3 DNA reads TGTGCCAGCAGCCACCGGGGCTATGGCTACACCTTC. Its protein is CASSHRGYGYTF. The whole variable domain, filled in from reference TRBV11-2 and TRBJ1-2, reads EAGVAQSPRYKIIEKRQSVAFWCNPISGHATLYWYQQILGQGPKLLIQFQNNGVVDDSQLPKDRFSAERLKGVDSTLKIQPAKLEDSAVYLCASSHRGYGYTFGSGTRLTVV.

The rearrangement uses TRBV29-1 and TRBJ2-1, with 10 bases fitting TRBD2. With 5 bases clipped from V and 1 base from J, the junction kept 2 bases outside the gene matches. Germline values: CDR1 SQVTM, CDR2 ANQGSEA. The length of the CDR3 is 14 residues. This CDR3 is CSVWGLASYNEQFF. CDR3 in DNA: TGCAGCGTTTGGGGACTAGCGTCCTACAATGAGCAGTTCTTC.

V and J are TRBV19 and TRBJ1-1, with TRBD1 matching 8 bases. Germline V gene data show CDR1 as LNHDA and CDR2 as SQIVND (reference sequence). CDR3 size: 19 residues. Trimming took 3 bases from V and 6 from J; bases not matched to a gene: 21. This CDR3 is CASSILIPDRGKGSPEAFF. Written as DNA, the CDR3 is TGTGCCAGTAGTATCTTGATCCCCGACAGGGGCAAGGGTTCGCCTGAAGCTTTCTTT.

The rearrangement links TRBV19 to TRBJ2-7; 9 nucleotides line up with TRBD1. The CDR3 is 16 amino acids. The V segment lost 3 bases and the J segment 5 bases; nucleotides outside the gene matches: 11. Germline loops: CDR1 LNHDA, CDR2 SQIVND (reference sequence). CDR3 bases: TGTGCCAGTAGTATTTGGCCCAGGGACAGGGAGGACGAGCAGTACTTC. Translation: CASSIWPRDREDEQYF.

V gene TRBV5-1 combines with J gene TRBJ2-1; D uncertain. V lost 0 bases and J lost 2, with 9 bases in between. This CDR3 has 15 amino acids. Germline V gene lookup returns CDR1 SGHRS and CDR2 YFSETQ. The DNA for the CDR3 is TGCGCCAGCAGCTTGGCCTTATACACCTACAATGAGCAGTTCTTC. This gives the protein CASSLALYTYNEQFF.

The rearrangement joins TRBV28 to TRBJ2-3; 12 bases line up with TRBD2. The germline V gene has CDR1 MDHEN and CDR2 SYDVKM. The length of the CDR3 is 16 residues. V lost 4 bases, J lost 4 bases, and 6 bases stayed unmatched. The CDR3 protein is CASSSILAGGSDTQYF. CDR3 bases: TGTGCCAGCAGTTCCATCCTAGCGGGAGGGTCAGATACGCAGTATTTT.

The CDR3 nucleotides read TGTGCCAGCAGTTTTCGAGGCCCAGCGGCATTGAACATGGGCGACTACGAGCAGTACTTC. Its translation: CASSFRGPAALNMGDYEQYF. The chain has TRBV27 and TRBJ2-7; D possibly corresponds to TRBD2 (5 bases). The CDR3 contains 20 residues. Trimming took off 3 bases at V and 3 bases at J, with 30 bases between the two ends. The germline CDR1 and CDR2 sequences are MNHEY and SMNVEV (reference sequence).

The CDR3 reads CASSFVPGGYGYTF. The CDR3 DNA is TGTGCCAGCAGTTTTGTGCCAGGGGGCTACGGCTACACCTTC. The rearrangement uses TRBV28 and TRBJ1-2, with 8 bases aligning to TRBD1. This CDR3 region has 14 residues. V trimming: 3 bases; J trimming: 8 bases; junction bases outside the gene matches: 8. Germline assignment: CDR1 MDHEN and CDR2 SYDVKM.

This chain joins TRBV11-1 and TRBJ1-3; D is possibly TRBD1 (6 bases). With 5 bases removed from V and 2 bases from J, the gap between germline ends came to 16 bases. Germline CDR1 reads SGHAT; CDR2 reads FQDESV (reference sequence). The length of the CDR3 is 16 residues. Here the CDR3 DNA reads TGTGCCAGCAGCCCAACAGCAGGGGAAACTGGAAACACCATATATTTT. It yields the protein CASSPTAGETGNTIYF.

The chain combines TRBV30 with TRBJ1-2, with D possibly being TRBD1 (5 bases). V lost 0 bases and J lost 5, with 13 bases in between. Germline CDR1 is GTSNPN and CDR2 is SVGIG (reference sequence). This CDR3 contains 14 residues. CDR3 region: CAWSVFGTEYGYTF. The CDR3 DNA reads as TGTGCCTGGAGTGTCTTTGGGACTGAGTATGGCTACACCTTC.

The chain recombines TRBV29-1 with TRBJ2-2; the match to TRBD1 covers 9 bases. J gave up 6 bases and V 6 bases, and 8 bases lay outside the gene matches. The CDR3 consists of 14 residues. Looked up from germline, CDR1 is SQVTM and CDR2 is ANQGSEA. Written as DNA, the CDR3 is TGCAGCGTCCGGGACAGGGCAGAGTCCGGGGAGCTGTTTTTT. The encoded protein is CSVRDRAESGELFF.

The rearrangement uses TRBV9 and TRBJ1-1, with D maybe TRBD1 (6 bases). The CDR3 runs 13 residues. Trimming pared 3 bases from V and 2 bases from J, leaving 8 bases between. CDR1 and CDR2 from the germline V gene are SGDLS and YYNGEE. The CDR3 bases are TGTGCCAGCAGCGACAGGGCTAACACTGAAGCTTTCTTT. Its translation: CASSDRANTEAFF.

The V and J genes are TRBV7-2 and TRBJ2-7; D not certain. Per germline, CDR1 SGHTA and CDR2 FQGNSA. V lost 1 base and J lost 6, with 25 bases in between. The CDR3 is made up of 18 amino acids. DNA of the CDR3: TGTGCCAGCAGCTTAGGACCAACGCTAGAGTCCCGACCCCTCGAGCAGTACTTC. This codes for CASSLGPTLESRPLEQYF.